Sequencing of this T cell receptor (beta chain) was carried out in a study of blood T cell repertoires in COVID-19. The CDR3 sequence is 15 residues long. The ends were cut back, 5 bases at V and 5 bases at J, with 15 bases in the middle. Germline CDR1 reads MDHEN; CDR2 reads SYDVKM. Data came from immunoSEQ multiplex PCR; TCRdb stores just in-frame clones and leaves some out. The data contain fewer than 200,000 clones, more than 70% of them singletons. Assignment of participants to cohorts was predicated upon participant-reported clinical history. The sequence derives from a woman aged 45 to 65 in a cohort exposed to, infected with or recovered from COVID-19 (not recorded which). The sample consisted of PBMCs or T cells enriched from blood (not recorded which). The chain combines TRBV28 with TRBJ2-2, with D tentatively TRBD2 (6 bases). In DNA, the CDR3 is TGTGCCAGCAGTGGGCCCGGGGGAGCGACCGGGGAGCTGTTTTTT. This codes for CASSGPGGATGELFF.